This entry is about one TCR beta chain. Its target is unknown. Every one of the donors was a Caucasian adult that lived in Nashville, Tennessee. CD45RA-negative memory and CD45RA+ naive subsets were split from the CD4+ cells. This record comes from a study of shared clonotypes between healthy human individuals. Findings of the study overall: Sharing of clonotypes among donors was expected to vary with sequencing depth. The sharing of roughly 5% of naive CD4 clonotypes was seen across a handful of donors.

Using immunoSEQ multiplex PCR, the repertoire was profiled, and TCRdb retains in-frame clones only, with some absent. The data show over a million clones, around 82% seen once. This CDR3 contains 14 residues. Trimming removed 0 bases from V and 6 bases from J, with 12 bases in between. Germline V lookup: CDR1 MNHEY, CDR2 SMNVEV (reference sequence). V is TRBV27 and J is TRBJ2-7; D remains unclear. The sample taken for sequencing was memory CD4+ T cells from PBMCs. Regarding subset: CD45RA-negative fraction. This TCR was sampled from a man younger than 35 in good health. Some clones in this sample may be carry-over from other donors' samples. The DNA of the CDR3 is TGTGCCAGCAGTTTATCGCTTTCTCGCGGCGAGCAGTACTTC. As protein: CASSLSLSRGEQYF.